These 30 T cell receptor beta chains share one sample of origin, sequenced in a study of glioma-infiltrating T cells after dendritic cell vaccination. Clones were read by immunoSEQ multiplex PCR, and TCRdb kept only the in-frame ones, dropping some. The sample yields approximately 50,000 clones, around 91% seen once. As for time point: after dendritic cell vaccination, including at tumor progression/relapse. This material consisted of blood, taken after dendritic cell vaccination. These receptors were obtained from a human donor with glioblastoma.

This chain uses TRBV5-1 with TRBJ2-3; the D is unclear. Per the germline V gene, CDR1 is SGHRS and CDR2 is YFSETQ. The CDR3 is made up of 15 amino acids. V lost 1 base and J 2 bases, leaving 11 bases between the germline ends. CDR3 protein: CASSLSYSHTDTQYF. CDR3 DNA sequence: TGCGCCAGCAGCTTGAGCTACAGCCACACAGATACGCAGTATTTT. The complete variable domain, with remaining parts taken from reference TRBV5-1 and TRBJ2-3, reads KAGVTQTPRYLIKTRGQQVTLSCSPISGHRSVSWYQQTPGQGLQFLFEYFSETQRNKGNFPGRFSGRQFSNSRSEMNVSTLELGDSALYLCASSLSYSHTDTQYFGPGTRLTVL.

The chain employs TRBV6-1 and TRBJ2-7; D is unclear. From germline, CDR1 is MNHNS and CDR2 SASEGT. V lost 10 bases to trimming and J lost 5 bases, with 18 bases between them. The CDR3 runs 13 residues. This chain's CDR3 is CATDETLRNEQYF. In nucleotides, the CDR3 is TGTGCCACCGACGAGACATTAAGGAACGAGCAGTACTTC.

As DNA, the CDR3 is TGTGCCAGCAGCGTAGCGGGATCGTGGGAGACCCAGTACTTC. It specifies CASSVAGSWETQYF. V is TRBV9 and J is TRBJ2-5, with D perhaps TRBD2 (5 bases). Germline V lookup: CDR1 SGDLS, CDR2 YYNGEE. The V end lost 0 bases, the J end lost 5 bases, and 11 bases lay between the germline ends. The CDR3 length is 14 residues.

This chain joins TRBV9 and TRBJ2-1, with unresolved D. The CDR3 covers 14 residues. V lost 7 bases to trimming and J lost 0 bases, with 11 bases between them. Germline V gene sequence: CDR1 SGDLS, CDR2 YYNGEE. CDR3 coding DNA: TGTGCCAGCTCATCCACAAACTCCTACAATGAGCAGTTCTTC. Translated, it gives CASSSTNSYNEQFF.

The chain carries TRBV28 and TRBJ1-5; D is perhaps TRBD1 (5 bases). Looked up from germline, CDR1 is MDHEN and CDR2 is SYDVKM. This CDR3 region has 16 residues. Trimming left V 5 bases short and J 4 bases short, with 18 bases between. The CDR3 spells CASSRFGQPSNQPQHF. Here the CDR3 DNA reads TGTGCCAGCAGTAGGTTCGGACAACCCTCAAATCAGCCCCAGCATTTT.

The chain recombines TRBV6-4 with TRBJ2-6, with D uncertain. The CDR3 is 14 amino acids. CDR1 and CDR2 from the germline V gene are MRHNA and SNTAGT. V shed 4 bases and J shed 0 bases, with 4 bases lying between them. For the CDR3, the DNA is TGTGCCAGCAGTGCCTACTCTGGGGCCAACGTCCTGACTTTC. This translates into CASSAYSGANVLTF.

V is TRBV28 and J is TRBJ1-5, with 10 bases fitting TRBD1. The J segment lost 6 bases and the V segment lost 4 bases, leaving 9 bases of the junction unmatched. From germline, CDR1 is MDHEN and CDR2 SYDVKM. The CDR3 spans 16 residues. The CDR3 bases are TGTGCCAGCAGTTCTGAAAGGACAGGGGGAGGTCAGCCCCAGCATTTT. Translation: CASSSERTGGGQPQHF.

The V and J genes are TRBV5-1 and TRBJ2-5; D may be TRBD2 (7 bases). The CDR3 extends over 15 amino acids. Trimming removed 0 bases from V and 6 bases from J, with 15 bases in between. Germline V gives CDR1 SGHRS, CDR2 YFSETQ. The CDR3 coding sequence is TGCGCCAGCAGCTTGGGTGGGGGGGCGACCCAGACCCAGTACTTC. Translating gives CASSLGGGATQTQYF.

V gene TRBV7-3 combines with J gene TRBJ2-4; 8 bases map to TRBD1. CDR1 is SGHTA and CDR2 is FQGTGA in the germline V gene. Unmatched junction bases numbered 4, after V lost 6 bases and J lost 6 bases. The CDR3 spans 13 residues. The DNA of the CDR3 is TGTGCCAGCAGTCCCGGACAGGGAAACATTCAGTACTTC. This gives the protein CASSPGQGNIQYF.

V and J are TRBV27 and TRBJ1-2, with a tentative D call TRBD1 (5 bases). The V end was cut by 5 bases, the J end by 3 bases, with 16 bases between. The CDR3 is made up of 15 amino acids. Germline assignment: CDR1 MNHEY and CDR2 SMNVEV (reference sequence). This CDR3 reads CASSPSPRVHYGYTF. The CDR3 DNA follows: TGTGCCAGCAGTCCATCGCCCAGGGTACACTATGGCTACACCTTC.

The V gene is TRBV5-3, the J gene TRBJ2-1, with 7 bases aligning to TRBD2. TRBV5-3 is designated an ORF whose function remains uncertain. The V and J ends lost 4 bases and 3 bases, in that order; junction bases with no gene match: 7. The CDR3 totals 15 residues. CDR3 region: CARSPRTSYYNEQFF. The CDR3 DNA reads TGTGCCAGAAGCCCGAGGACTAGTTACTACAATGAGCAGTTCTTC.

CDR3 sequence: CASSLDPGQGEKLFF. The CDR3 DNA is TGTGCCAGCAGCTTAGATCCTGGCCAGGGGGAAAAACTGTTTTTT. This chain joins TRBV7-9 and TRBJ1-4; tentative D call: TRBD1 (6 bases). V lost 1 base, J lost 8 bases, and 14 bases lay in between. Germline loops: CDR1 SEHNR, CDR2 FQNEAQ (reference sequence). This CDR3 region has 15 residues.

The chain is built from TRBV7-8 and TRBJ2-1; 10 nucleotides align to TRBD2. Trimming took 2 bases from V and 7 from J; bases not matched to a gene: 8. From germline, CDR1 is SGHVS and CDR2 FQNEAQ. This CDR3 spans 16 amino acids. The CDR3 region is CASSLWPAGGGNEQFF. The CDR3 coding sequence is TGTGCCAGCAGCTTATGGCCAGCGGGAGGGGGAAATGAGCAGTTCTTC.

The J gene is TRBJ2-1, the V gene TRBV5-8, with D maybe TRBD2 (6 bases). Deletions cut 1 base from V and 0 bases from J, with 14 bases between. CDR1 and CDR2 (germline): SGHTS, YDEGEE. The CDR3 sequence is 17 residues long. CDR3 in amino acids: CASSLSVWGGSYNEQFF. In DNA form, the CDR3 reads TGTGCCAGCAGCTTGTCAGTTTGGGGAGGCTCCTACAATGAGCAGTTCTTC.

As DNA, the CDR3 is TGTGCCAGCAGCTTAGGGCTAGCGAACGAGCAGTACTTC. Protein product: CASSLGLANEQYF. The V gene is TRBV7-9, the J gene TRBJ2-7, with D perhaps TRBD2 (6 bases). In germline, CDR1 is SEHNR, CDR2 FQNEAQ (reference sequence). The CDR3 is 13 amino acids. V was trimmed by 1 base and J by 5 bases, leaving 9 bases between them.

The chain has TRBV6-5 and TRBJ1-4; D may be TRBD1 (5 bases). The germline CDR1 and CDR2 sequences are MNHEY and SVGAGI. V lost 6 bases, J lost 7 bases, and 15 bases lay in between. CDR3 length: 14 amino acids. Here the CDR3 reads CASSRTLLLEKLFF. The CDR3 nucleotides read TGTGCCAGCAGCCGGACATTGTTACTTGAAAAACTGTTTTTT.

The CDR3 DNA is TGTGCCAGCAGTCGGGAAAGGGAAAAACTGTTTTTT. Protein: CASSREREKLFF. The chain has TRBV28 and TRBJ1-4; no firm D call. The CDR3 is 12 residues long. Germline V lookup: CDR1 MDHEN, CDR2 SYDVKM. V was cut by 5 bases and J by 8 bases, with 9 bases left in between. The complete variable domain, with remaining parts taken from reference TRBV28 and TRBJ1-4, reads DVKVTQSSRYLVKRTGEKVFLECVQDMDHENMFWYRQDPGLGLRLIYFSYDVKMKEKGDIPEGYSVSREKKERFSLILESASTNQTSMYLCASSREREKLFFGSGTQLSVL.

This clone was picked up a small number of times. The V and J genes are TRBV10-3 and TRBJ1-2; a weak D match, TRBD1 (6 bases). This CDR3 comprises 13 residues. The germline V and J ends were trimmed by 6 bases and 5 bases, with 13 bases remaining between them. Looked up from germline, CDR1 is ENHRY and CDR2 is SYGVKD. The chain's CDR3 is CAIRYGQQYGYTF. In DNA form, the CDR3 reads TGTGCCATCAGATACGGACAGCAATATGGCTACACCTTC.

This clone was detected once. This chain connects TRBV9 to TRBJ2-6; no definite D call. From germline, CDR1 is SGDLS and CDR2 YYNGEE. The CDR3 spans 17 residues. V shed 3 bases and J shed 0 bases, with 13 bases lying between them. CDR3 sequence reads: CASSGNSQRSGANVLTF. CDR3 sequence (DNA): TGTGCCAGCAGCGGAAATAGTCAACGCTCTGGGGCCAACGTCCTGACTTTC. Full variable domain (outside the CDR3, taken from reference TRBV9 and TRBJ2-6): DSGVTQTPKHLITATGQRVTLRCSPRSGDLSVYWYQQSLDQGLQFLIQYYNGEERAKGNILERFSAQQFPDLHSELNLSSLELGDSALYFCASSGNSQRSGANVLTFGAGSRLTVL.

The chain employs TRBV28 and TRBJ1-1; TRBD1 might be the D (6 bases). The CDR3 totals 13 residues. Germline V CDR1 and CDR2: MDHEN, SYDVKM. V was pared by 5 bases and J by 5 bases, with 12 bases between. CDR3 nucleotide sequence: TGTGCCAGCAGTCTGCCCACAGGGACTGAAGCTTTCTTT. Its translation: CASSLPTGTEAFF.

This clone appeared once. The J gene is TRBJ2-5, the V gene TRBV6-1; 7 bases line up with TRBD1. CDR1 and CDR2 from the germline V gene are MNHNS and SASEGT. There are 13 residues in the CDR3. The ends lost 6 bases at V and 2 bases at J; junction bases unmatched: 3. The CDR3 here is CASSEQGQETQYF. The CDR3 DNA reads as TGTGCCAGCAGCGAACAGGGGCAAGAGACCCAGTACTTC.

The chain has TRBV5-1 and TRBJ2-1, with 9 positions matching TRBD1. From germline, CDR1 is SGHRS and CDR2 YFSETQ. The V segment lost 3 bases and the J segment 6 bases; nucleotides outside the gene matches: 7. The CDR3 length is 15 residues. The CDR3: CASSWDRVRLNEQFF. The CDR3 DNA sequence: TGCGCCAGCAGCTGGGACAGGGTAAGGCTCAATGAGCAGTTCTTC.

This chain links TRBV28 with TRBJ1-4; 9 bases map to TRBD1. The germline CDR1 and CDR2 sequences are MDHEN and SYDVKM. This CDR3 contains 17 residues. J was trimmed by 2 bases and V by 6 bases; bases with no gene match: 10. In DNA, the CDR3 is TGTGCCAGCAGCCAGGGACAGGGAATACCGACTAATGAAAAACTGTTTTTT. Residues: CASSQGQGIPTNEKLFF.

This rearrangement joins TRBV7-6 to TRBJ2-3; 12 bases map to TRBD2. Germline CDR1 and CDR2: SGHVS and FNYEAQ. The junction had 3 bases not matched to a gene; V was cut back by 10 bases and J by 4 bases. The CDR3 covers 13 residues. The CDR3 sequence is CATTSGRSDTQYF. The CDR3 nucleotides read TGTGCCACCACTAGCGGGAGGTCAGATACGCAGTATTTT.

J is TRBJ1-2 and V is TRBV6-5; D is possibly TRBD1 (5 bases). With 2 bases removed from V and 2 bases from J, the gap between germline ends came to 12 bases. Germline values: CDR1 MNHEY, CDR2 SVGAGI. This CDR3 region has 15 residues. As DNA, the CDR3 is TGTGCCAGCAGTTACGACAGTTCATTCAACTATGGCTACACCTTC. Residues: CASSYDSSFNYGYTF.

The chain combines TRBV5-4 with TRBJ2-3; 12 nucleotides line up with TRBD2. Germline loops: CDR1 SGHNT, CDR2 YYREEE (reference sequence). CDR3 length equals 17 residues. Losses at the gene ends were 1 base for V and 3 bases for J; bases not matched to a gene: 6. CDR3 coding DNA: TGTGCCAGCAGCTTGTTAGATGGACTAGCGGGAACAGATACGCAGTATTTT. Translation: CASSLLDGLAGTDTQYF.

V gene TRBV12-5 combines with J gene TRBJ2-1; maybe TRBD2 (5 bases). The CDR3 consists of 14 residues. Trimming stripped 2 bases from V and 8 bases from J, with 13 bases between. Germline CDR1 is LGHNT and CDR2 is FRNRAP. The CDR3 loop reads CASGLKAGGDEQFF. DNA of the CDR3: TGTGCTAGTGGTTTGAAGGCGGGTGGGGATGAGCAGTTCTTC.

This sequence joins TRBV5-6 and TRBJ2-5; D gene uncertain. The length of the CDR3 is 14 residues. Germline V lookup: CDR1 SGHDT, CDR2 YYEEEE. V was shortened by 1 base and J by 1 base, with 8 bases between the two germline ends. The CDR3 region is CASSLSGRQETQYF. The CDR3 DNA is TGTGCCAGCAGCTTGTCAGGCCGCCAAGAGACCCAGTACTTC.

About this clone: One junction end does not reproduce the germline sequence, and a read error may be involved. The chain couples TRBV7-7 to TRBJ1-3; D call uncertain. This CDR3 contains 15 residues. Germline V gene lookup returns CDR1 SSHAT and CDR2 FNYEAQ (reference sequence). CDR3 sequence: CASSPEGEAGNTIYF. As DNA, the CDR3 is TGTGCTAGCAGCCCCGAGGGAGAAGCTGGAAACACCATATATTTT.

The chain couples TRBV7-9 to TRBJ1-4; D gene unclear. The germline V gene has CDR1 SEHNR and CDR2 FQNEAQ (reference sequence). Trimming pared 5 bases from V and 8 bases from J, leaving 12 bases between. CDR3 length: 13 residues. CDR3 sequence: CASSLDLYEKLFF. The CDR3 nucleotides are TGTGCCAGCAGCCTAGACTTATACGAAAAACTGTTTTTT.